These 24 T cell receptor beta chains were all obtained from the same sample, sequenced in a study of T-cell reconstitution after alpha-beta-depleted transplantation in children. Unique molecular identifiers were used in preparing the TCRbeta library. TCRdb ran MiXCR on the PCR reads and lists one entry per CDR3 protein. The sample has some 450,000 distinct CDR3 sequences, approximately 42% seen once. Sequencing used PBMCs, obtained before TCRalphabeta/CD19-depleted stem cell transplant. The receptors originated from a girl aged 2 to 10 with aplastic anemia, due to receive a stem cell transplant.

At least ten counts were recorded for this clonotype. The chain recombines TRBV12-3 or TRBV12-4 with TRBJ1-5; D perhaps matches TRBD1 (6 bases). V lost 6 bases to trimming and J lost 3 bases, with 12 bases between them. The CDR3 loop spans 14 amino acids. The CDR3: CASRRGGANQPQHF. DNA of the CDR3: TGTGCCAGCAGGAGGGGGGGGGCCAATCAGCCCCAGCATTTT.

This clonotype was counted a few times. The rearrangement links TRBV5-1 to TRBJ2-7, with D perhaps matching TRBD2 (5 bases). This CDR3 region has 14 residues. With 2 bases removed from V and 2 bases from J, the gap between germline ends came to 11 bases. Germline V lookup: CDR1 SGHRS, CDR2 YFSETQ. The DNA of the CDR3 is TGCGCCAGCAGCTTTAAGGAGGCCCCCTACGAGCAGTACTTC. Translation gives CASSFKEAPYEQYF. Full variable domain (rest looked up from reference TRBV5-1 and TRBJ2-7): KAGVTQTPRYLIKTRGQQVTLSCSPISGHRSVSWYQQTPGQGLQFLFEYFSETQRNKGNFPGRFSGRQFSNSRSEMNVSTLELGDSALYLCASSFKEAPYEQYFGPGTRLTVT.

This clonotype has just a few counts. The chain carries TRBV28 and TRBJ2-2; TRBD2 might be the D (5 bases). V shed 6 bases and J shed 3 bases, with 11 bases lying between them. The V gene's germline CDR1 is MDHEN and CDR2 SYDVKM. This CDR3 region has 14 residues. Written as DNA, the CDR3 is TGTGCCAGCAGCCCCCGGGGTTACACCGGGGAGCTGTTTTTT. This encodes CASSPRGYTGELFF.

The rearrangement links TRBV29-1 to TRBJ2-5; tentative D call: TRBD1 (5 bases). V lost 0 bases and J lost 9, with 17 bases in between. Germline V lookup: CDR1 SQVTM, CDR2 ANQGSEA. The CDR3 extends over 14 amino acids. The CDR3 DNA reads as TGCAGCGTTGAAGATCTGCGGAGTTTCAGGGCCCAGTACTTC. Amino acids: CSVEDLRSFRAQYF.

The table lists this clonotype with a count of one. V usage is TRBV7-2 and J usage is TRBJ2-2; 10 positions match TRBD1. The CDR3 covers 15 residues. The junction had 4 bases not matched to a gene; V was cut back by 3 bases and J by 6 bases. The V gene's germline CDR1 is SGHTA and CDR2 FQGNSA. The CDR3 here is CASSFAGTGAGELFF. CDR3 sequence (DNA): TGTGCCAGCAGCTTCGCCGGGACAGGGGCCGGGGAGCTGTTTTTT.

The chain joins TRBV20-1 to TRBJ1-3, with TRBD1 matching over 9 bases. The CDR3 has 13 amino acids. The junction had 1 base not matched to a gene; V was cut back by 2 bases and J by 5 bases. Looked up from germline, CDR1 is DFQATT and CDR2 is SNEGSKA (reference sequence). The CDR3: CSARHRGRNTIYF. In DNA form, the CDR3 reads TGCAGTGCTAGACACAGGGGGCGAAACACCATATATTTT.

This chain connects TRBV7-8 to TRBJ1-1; weak D call: TRBD1 (5 bases). Looked up from germline, CDR1 is SGHVS and CDR2 is FQNEAQ. The CDR3 sequence is 15 residues long. Trimming removed 1 base from V and 1 base from J, with 10 bases in between. CDR3 protein: CASSLVGGTNTEAFF. CDR3 nucleotide sequence: TGTGCCAGCAGCTTAGTTGGGGGGACGAACACTGAAGCTTTCTTT.

The sample holds a few counts of this clonotype. The chain combines TRBV5-1 with TRBJ2-6; weak D call: TRBD1 (6 bases). With 2 bases removed from V and 2 bases from J, the gap between germline ends came to 8 bases. Germline V gene lookup returns CDR1 SGHRS and CDR2 YFSETQ. This CDR3 is 15 amino acids long. CDR3 DNA: TGCGCCAGCAGCTTAACAGGGACTGGGGCCAACGTCCTGACTTTC. It yields the protein CASSLTGTGANVLTF.

This chain connects TRBV18 to TRBJ2-1, with 11 bases that match TRBD2. With V trimmed by 1 base and J by 5 bases, 1 base remained unmatched. CDR3 length equals 15 residues. CDR1 and CDR2 (germline): KGHSH, LQKENI. DNA for the CDR3: TGTGCCAGCTCACCACTAGCGGGGGGGCACAATGAGCAGTTCTTC. This codes for CASSPLAGGHNEQFF. Full variable domain (remainder filled in from reference TRBV18 and TRBJ2-1): NAGVMQNPRHLVRRRGQEARLRCSPMKGHSHVYWYRQLPEEGLKFMVYLQKENIIDESGMPKERFSAEFPKEGPSILRIQQVVRGDSAAYFCASSPLAGGHNEQFFGPGTRLTVL.

The chain has TRBV29-1 and TRBJ1-2; weak D call: TRBD1 (5 bases). The CDR3 totals 12 residues. V was shortened by 8 bases and J by 8 bases, with 18 bases between the two germline ends. Per the germline V gene, CDR1 is SQVTM and CDR2 is ANQGSEA. Here the CDR3 reads CSTRGQGEGYTF. In nucleotides, the CDR3 is TGCAGCACTCGAGGGCAGGGAGAGGGCTACACCTTC.

The chain joins TRBV11-2 to TRBJ2-2; the match to TRBD2 covers 9 bases. Trimming cost V 2 bases and J 5 bases; bases outside gene matches: 9. The CDR3 has 17 residues. The germline V gene has CDR1 SGHAT and CDR2 FQNNGV. This CDR3 reads CASSLLAGRTDTGELFF. CDR3 coding DNA: TGTGCCAGCAGCTTACTAGCGGGGAGGACAGATACCGGGGAGCTGTTTTTT.

The J gene is TRBJ1-1, the V gene TRBV20-1, with 9 bases identical to TRBD1. The CDR3 spans 15 residues. The V segment lost 6 bases and the J segment 4 bases; nucleotides outside the gene matches: 12. Per germline, CDR1 DFQATT and CDR2 SNEGSKA (reference sequence). Here the CDR3 reads CSADRGWGRGTEAFF. In nucleotides, the CDR3 is TGCAGTGCGGACAGGGGATGGGGCAGAGGCACTGAAGCTTTCTTT.

The V gene is TRBV20-1, the J gene TRBJ2-2; no reliable D call. V was trimmed by 6 bases and J by 1 base, leaving 3 bases between them. This CDR3 has 11 amino acids. Germline lookup yields CDR1 DFQATT and CDR2 SNEGSKA (reference sequence). The DNA for the CDR3 is TGCAGTGCGGGGAACACCGGGGAGCTGTTTTTT. This sequence encodes CSAGNTGELFF.

Many counts were recorded for this clonotype. The gene calls are TRBV12-3 or TRBV12-4 and TRBJ2-7; D is perhaps TRBD1 or TRBD2 (5 bases each). V was cut by 2 bases and J by 0 bases, with 11 bases left in between. The CDR3 has 15 residues. DNA for the CDR3: TGTGCCAGCAGTTTATGGGGGAGAAACTCCTACGAGCAGTACTTC. Its translation is CASSLWGRNSYEQYF.

At least ten counts were recorded for this clonotype. The chain links TRBV12-3 or TRBV12-4 to TRBJ2-2; TRBD1 matches at 8 bases. This CDR3 spans 14 amino acids. V dropped 6 bases and J dropped 7; count of bases not matched to a gene: 7. CDR3 sequence reads: CASSLSRGLGELFF. The CDR3 DNA sequence: TGTGCCAGCAGCTTGTCCAGGGGGCTCGGGGAGCTGTTTTTT.

This clonotype came up many times. The chain uses TRBV6-1 and TRBJ1-4, with TRBD1 matching 7 bases. The trim removed 6 bases at V and 11 bases at J, leaving 12 bases unmatched. The CDR3 is made up of 14 amino acids. CDR1 and CDR2 (germline): MNHNS, SASEGT. CDR3: CASSPTGADRKLFF. CDR3 in DNA: TGTGCCAGCAGCCCCACAGGGGCGGATAGGAAACTGTTTTTT.

The chain uses TRBV28 and TRBJ2-3, with TRBD1 identical over 8 bases. CDR3 length: 16 amino acids. V lost 5 bases, J lost 4 bases, and 11 bases stayed unmatched. Per germline, CDR1 MDHEN and CDR2 SYDVKM. The CDR3 nucleotides are TGTGCCAGCAGTCCCCGGACAGGGAAAGGGCCAGATACGCAGTATTTT. It is translated as CASSPRTGKGPDTQYF.

The J gene is TRBJ2-3, the V gene TRBV4-1; 14 nucleotides match TRBD2. Per the germline V gene, CDR1 is MGHRA and CDR2 is YSYEKL. The V segment lost 5 bases and the J segment 5 bases; nucleotides outside the gene matches: 9. The CDR3 loop spans 17 amino acids. The CDR3 DNA reads TGCGCCAGCAGCTCTCCGGGACTAGCGGGAGAGGGAGATACGCAGTATTTT. Translated, it gives CASSSPGLAGEGDTQYF.

This chain connects TRBV9 to TRBJ2-2, with TRBD2 matching over 8 bases. CDR3 size: 18 residues. Germline values: CDR1 SGDLS, CDR2 YYNGEE. V was clipped by 0 bases and J by 2 bases; unmatched bases: 9. CDR3 sequence (DNA): TGTGCCAGCAGCGTAGATGGTTGGAGCGGGAGTAACACCGGGGAGCTGTTTTTT. This sequence encodes CASSVDGWSGSNTGELFF.

The gene calls are TRBV12-2 and TRBJ2-7; the table names TRBD2, a call not compared with the DNA. TRBV12-2 is labeled a pseudogene. The CDR3 covers 16 residues. DNA of the CDR3: TGTGCAAGTCGCTCGACTACTAGCGGGGACTCCTACGAGCAGTACTTC. Its translation: CASRSTTSGDSYEQYF.

This clonotype turned up a few times. The rearrangement uses TRBV29-1 and TRBJ1-4, with no clear D. V was cut by 5 bases and J by 5 bases, with 12 bases left in between. Germline loops: CDR1 SQVTM, CDR2 ANQGSEA. The CDR3 extends over 13 amino acids. This CDR3 reads CSVRTGFNEKLFF. CDR3 nucleotides: TGCAGCGTTCGGACTGGCTTCAATGAAAAACTGTTTTTT.

As concerns this clonotype: A junction end diverges from the germline sequence, so it may reflect a read error. V is TRBV10-3 and J is TRBJ2-7; D is unresolved. CDR1 is ENHRY, CDR2 SYGVKD, per germline. The CDR3 has 19 amino acids. CDR3 coding DNA: TGTACCATCAGTTTTAAGGGTATTCCGATAACCACAGCCTCCTACGAGCAGTACTTC. Protein product: CTISFKGIPITTASYEQYF.

In nucleotides, the CDR3 is TGTGCCAGCAGCTACGCCTCGGGGGTTGGGGAGCAGTACTTC. This codes for CASSYASGVGEQYF. This sequence joins TRBV7-2 and TRBJ2-7; maybe TRBD2 (6 bases). The CDR3 length is 14 residues. Trimming took 4 bases from V and 7 from J, leaving 17 bases between them. CDR1 is SGHTA, CDR2 FQGNSA, per germline. The full variable domain, with the rest looked up from reference TRBV7-2 and TRBJ2-7, is GAGVSQSPSNKVTEKGKDVELRCDPISGHTALYWYRQSLGQGLEFLIYFQGNSAPDKSGLPSDRFSAERTGGSVSTLTIQRTQQEDSAVYLCASSYASGVGEQYFGPGTRLTVT.

In this sample, this clonotype turned up a few times. The chain recombines TRBV6-1 with TRBJ2-2; unclear D gene. CDR1 MNHNS and CDR2 SASEGT come from the germline V gene. The CDR3 length is 13 residues. V lost 5 bases, J lost 6 bases, and 10 bases lay in between. The CDR3 DNA is TGTGCCAGCAGTATGCGAACGGCCGGGGAGCTGTTTTTT. Its protein product is CASSMRTAGELFF.